This T cell receptor (beta chain) appears in the sequencing data of a study of T cells in Graves' hyperthyroidism and ophthalmopathy. RNA transcripts gave rise to amplified TCR beta CDR3 regions. RT-PCR in the first round (using the HTBI primer set) targeted the TCR CDR3. TCRdb independently ran MiXCR on the multiplex PCR reads; one entry per CDR3 protein. The sample has approximately 600,000 distinct CDR3 sequences, less than 25% seen once; the top ten hold roughly a third. This CDR3 region has 15 residues. The V gene's germline CDR1 is MDHEN and CDR2 SYDVKM. Trimming removed 3 bases from V and 3 bases from J, with 12 bases in between. There are many counts of this clonotype.

This clonotype originated in a man aged 30 to 45 with Graves' ophthalmopathy. The gene calls are TRBV28 and TRBJ1-5; no clear D gene. Source material: blood. Here the CDR3 reads CASSFLTGNNQPQHF. CDR3 in DNA: TGTGCCAGCAGTTTTCTAACGGGGAACAATCAGCCCCAGCATTTT.